This paragraph covers one TCR beta chain sequence. The target antigen is unknown. Profiled with immunoSEQ multiplex PCR; TCRdb holds only in-frame clones, not every one. The table lists fewer than 50,000 clones, approximately 92% of them singletons. Looked up from germline, CDR1 is SGHNT and CDR2 is YYREEE (reference sequence). The CDR3 sequence is 14 residues long. V lost 0 bases to trimming and J lost 11 bases, with 14 bases between them. Only cases whose brain tissue showed the highest T cell transcript signatures were sequenced. Before surgery, patients took at least one anti-epileptic drug. The sample originates from a study of brain T cells in children with intractable seizures. Study-level findings and limits: Patients' HCMV serostatus was unknown; virus specificity rests on CDR3 similarity alone. Clones missing pre-surgery may reflect undersampling of that blood sample.

The sample here was peripheral blood, taken at surgery. The chain carries TRBV5-4 and TRBJ1-4, with D possibly matching TRBD1 (5 bases). The TCR sequence derives from a girl aged 2-10 years with tuberous sclerosis and intractable seizures. CDR3 DNA sequence: TGTGCCAGCAGCTTGGATGGGACCGGACTTAAACTGTTTTTT. Its translation: CASSLDGTGLKLFF.